This TCR beta chain was obtained from a study of blood T cell repertoires in COVID-19 (TCRdb year 2020). Turning to the overall study: Samples from collaborators originated in the United States, Italy and Spain and spanned both the acute and convalescent phases of COVID-19. The prospective study material was composed of cDNA or gDNA derived from T cells, B-cell-depleted T cells, or PBMCs. Deeply sampled blood TCRbeta repertoires from subjects exposed to, actively infected with, or recovered from COVID-19 were included in the dataset. The repertoires were made available in a free public database intended to serve as a resource for research on the immune response to SARS-CoV-2. The samples were drawn from the first 160 participants of the ongoing ImmuneRACE study and from 950 to 1,500 subjects provided by 6 global collaborators. Sample metadata almost always included a de-identified subject ID, COVID-19 status, age in years and sex. Where available, HLA class I and class II types were taken from metadata supplied by the sample provider and were not determined by assay-based typing.

Results the study describes overall, beyond this receptor: How much clinical and demographic metadata was included differed by source and by participant, and the metadata was provided uncurated.

V loses 7 bases at its end and J loses 5 bases; junction bases beyond the gene matches: 12. The CDR3 holds 16 amino acids from the cysteine to the phenylalanine. CDR3 DNA only is kept here, 48 bases in frame from base 1. From the germline V gene, CDR1 is SGHDN and CDR2 is FVKESK. Collaborating institutions collected whole blood in K2EDTA tubes following their own protocols. Collaborator samples were shipped for TCRbeta analysis as frozen whole blood, isolated PBMCs, or DNA extracted from either sample type. Details on this clone: The target of this receptor is not known. No per-base quality is available; no much larger clone lies one base away.

TCRbeta CDR3 regions were amplified from genomic DNA by means of the immunoSEQ Assay, a bias-controlled multiplex PCR. In the paper's pipeline: Within the assay, amplification of reference gene primers was used to estimate how many nucleated cells each sample contained. Sequence reads were collapsed and filtered to measure the absolute abundance of every unique TCRbeta CDR3 rearrangement. Productive Simpson clonality was computed per sample as the square root of Simpson's diversity index over productive rearrangements. What TCRdb holds here is the immuneACCESS table cut down to in-frame rearrangements. Part of the clones is not present; checked against another copy, under half of the missing clones reflect an unresolved V gene, and the others are unexplained. V and J calls plus clone size are reproduced from that table; the DNA served to infer D and trimming. The sample table holds around 140,000 clones, of which approximately 89% were seen once. The biggest ten clones account for 1.5% to 2% of the sample.

The sample taken for sequencing was peripheral blood. The chain uses TRBV14 and TRBJ2-7, with 12 central nucleotides matching TRBD1. The TCR sequence derives from a woman aged 50 to 65 with acute or convalescent COVID-19. CDR3 protein: CASKGQGARSIDEQYF. DNA sequence: TGTGCCAGCAAGGGACAGGGGGCGCGGAGCATAGACGAGCAGTACTTC.